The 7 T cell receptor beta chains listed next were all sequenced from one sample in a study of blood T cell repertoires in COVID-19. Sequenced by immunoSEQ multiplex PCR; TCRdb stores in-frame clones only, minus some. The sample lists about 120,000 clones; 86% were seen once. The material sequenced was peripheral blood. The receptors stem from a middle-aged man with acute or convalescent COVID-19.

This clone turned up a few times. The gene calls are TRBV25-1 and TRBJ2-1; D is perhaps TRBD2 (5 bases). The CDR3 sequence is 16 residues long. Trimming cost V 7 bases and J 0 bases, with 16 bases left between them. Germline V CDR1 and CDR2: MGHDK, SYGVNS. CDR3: CASTPGGDSSYNEQFF. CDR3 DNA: TGTGCCAGCACCCCAGGAGGAGATAGCTCCTACAATGAGCAGTTCTTC. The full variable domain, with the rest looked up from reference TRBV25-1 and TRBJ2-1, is EADIYQTPRYLVIGTGKKITLECSQTMGHDKMYWYQQDPGMELHLIHYSYGVNSTEKGDLSSESTVSRIRTEHFPLTLESARPSHTSQYLCASTPGGDSSYNEQFFGPGTRLTVL.

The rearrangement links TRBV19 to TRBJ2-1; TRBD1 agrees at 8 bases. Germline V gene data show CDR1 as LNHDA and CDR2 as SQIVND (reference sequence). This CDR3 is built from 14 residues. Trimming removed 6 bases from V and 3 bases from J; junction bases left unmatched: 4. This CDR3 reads CASSPTGDYNEQFF. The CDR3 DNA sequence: TGTGCCAGTAGCCCGACAGGGGACTACAATGAGCAGTTCTTC.

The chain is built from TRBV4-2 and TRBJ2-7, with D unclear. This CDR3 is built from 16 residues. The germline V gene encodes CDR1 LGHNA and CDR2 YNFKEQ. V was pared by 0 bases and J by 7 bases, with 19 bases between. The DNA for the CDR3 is TGTGCCAGCAGCCAAGATCCCCTATCGGTACTTATTGAGCAGTACTTC. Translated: CASSQDPLSVLIEQYF.

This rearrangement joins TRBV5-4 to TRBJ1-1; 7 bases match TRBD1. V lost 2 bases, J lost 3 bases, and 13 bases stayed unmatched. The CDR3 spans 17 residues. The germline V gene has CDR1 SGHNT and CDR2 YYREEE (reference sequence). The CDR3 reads CASSLAYARGADTEAFF. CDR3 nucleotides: TGTGCCAGCAGCTTAGCCTACGCCAGGGGGGCGGACACTGAAGCTTTCTTT.

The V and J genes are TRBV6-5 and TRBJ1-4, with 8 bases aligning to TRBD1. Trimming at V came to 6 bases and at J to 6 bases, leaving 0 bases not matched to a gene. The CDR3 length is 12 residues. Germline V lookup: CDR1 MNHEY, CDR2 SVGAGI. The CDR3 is CASRDRDEKLFF. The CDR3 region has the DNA TGTGCCAGCAGGGACAGGGATGAAAAACTGTTTTTT.

The CDR3 DNA sequence: TGTGCCAGTAGTTCCCTTCTCCCCTACAGGGGGGCCGGGGAGCTGTTTTTT. Amino acids: CASSSLLPYRGAGELFF. The chain has TRBV19 and TRBJ2-2, with 8 bases matching TRBD1. The ends lost 5 bases at V and 6 bases at J; junction bases unmatched: 14. This CDR3 contains 17 residues. Germline V gene sequence: CDR1 LNHDA, CDR2 SQIVND (reference sequence).

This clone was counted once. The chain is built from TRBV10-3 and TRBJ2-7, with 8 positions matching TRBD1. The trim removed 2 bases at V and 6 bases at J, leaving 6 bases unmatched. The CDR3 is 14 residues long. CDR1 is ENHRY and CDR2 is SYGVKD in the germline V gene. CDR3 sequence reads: CAISEGRDRLEQYF. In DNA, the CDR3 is TGTGCCATCAGTGAGGGACGGGACAGGCTCGAGCAGTACTTC.